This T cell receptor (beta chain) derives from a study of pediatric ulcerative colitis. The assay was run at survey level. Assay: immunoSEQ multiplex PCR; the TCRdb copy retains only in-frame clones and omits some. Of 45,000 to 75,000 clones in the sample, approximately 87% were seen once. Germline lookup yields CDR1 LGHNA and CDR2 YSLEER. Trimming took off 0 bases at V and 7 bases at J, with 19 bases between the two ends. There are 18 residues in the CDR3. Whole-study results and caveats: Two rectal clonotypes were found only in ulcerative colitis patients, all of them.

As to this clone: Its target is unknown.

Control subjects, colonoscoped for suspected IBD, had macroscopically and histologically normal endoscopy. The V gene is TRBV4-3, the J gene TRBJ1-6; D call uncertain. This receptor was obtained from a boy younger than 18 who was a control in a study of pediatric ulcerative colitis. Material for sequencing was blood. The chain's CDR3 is CASSQDILSSASNSPLHF. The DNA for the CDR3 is TGCGCCAGCAGCCAAGATATCTTGTCGTCGGCCAGCAATTCACCCCTCCACTTT.